Below are 30 T cell receptor beta chains sequenced from a single sample in a study of spatial heterogeneity in lung cancer. TCRdb itself ran the 5' RACE reads through MiXCR, one entry per CDR3 protein. Here the sample spans more than 20,000 distinct CDR3 sequences, approximately 4.6% being singletons. The time point denotes: sample taken at primary tumor resection. This specimen was PBMCs, taken at surgery. The receptors shown here come from a male donor with early-stage non-small cell lung cancer.

The V gene is TRBV18, the J gene TRBJ2-7; D uncertain. The CDR3 has 13 amino acids. CDR1 is KGHSH, CDR2 LQKENI, per germline. V shed 2 bases and J shed 4 bases, with 9 bases lying between them. In DNA form, the CDR3 reads TGTGCCAGCTCACCATATTCAAGGTACGAGCAGTACTTC. This gives the protein CASSPYSRYEQYF.

The sample holds many counts of this clonotype. In DNA form, the CDR3 reads TGTGCCAGCAGCTTGATTGCAGGCCGCACAGATACGCAGTATTTT. It yields the protein CASSLIAGRTDTQYF. The genes are TRBV5-8 and TRBJ2-3; D not certain. V was clipped by 1 base and J by 1 base, with 10 bases between them. This CDR3 contains 15 residues. CDR1 is SGHTS, CDR2 YDEGEE, per germline.

In its sample, this clonotype was seen many times. The chain carries TRBV20-1 and TRBJ2-7, with 11 bases aligning to TRBD2. Germline CDR1 and CDR2: DFQATT and SNEGSKA (reference sequence). The CDR3 has 15 amino acids. Losses at the gene ends were 6 bases for V and 5 bases for J; bases not matched to a gene: 12. The CDR3 spells CSALPGTSGDNEQYF. The CDR3 coding sequence is TGCAGTGCCCTACCAGGGACTAGCGGCGACAACGAGCAGTACTTC.

This clonotype showed up many times. The chain recombines TRBV2 with TRBJ2-1; weak D call: TRBD2 (6 bases). The length of the CDR3 is 13 residues. Germline CDR1 SNHLY, CDR2 FYNNEI. V was cut by 6 bases and J by 0 bases, with 6 bases left in between. The CDR3 loop reads CASSGSSYNEQFF. As DNA, the CDR3 is TGTGCCAGCAGCGGGAGCTCCTACAATGAGCAGTTCTTC.

This clonotype was seen repeatedly, ten times or more. This rearrangement joins TRBV29-1 to TRBJ2-3, with D possibly being TRBD2 (6 bases). V was clipped by 6 bases and J by 3 bases, with 7 bases between them. The germline CDR1 and CDR2 sequences are SQVTM and ANQGSEA. This CDR3 comprises 11 residues. CDR3 in DNA: TGCAGCGTGGAGGGAACAGATACGCAGTATTTT. It encodes CSVEGTDTQYF.

This clonotype was seen many times. The chain carries TRBV24-1 and TRBJ2-1; 11 bases fit TRBD2. The V segment lost 5 bases and the J segment 2 bases; nucleotides outside the gene matches: 7. Germline assignment: CDR1 KGHDR and CDR2 SFDVKD. This CDR3 spans 17 amino acids. The CDR3 nucleotides are TGTGCCACCAGTGGAGATAGCGGGAGGGCCGCCTACAATGAGCAGTTCTTC. Translation gives CATSGDSGRAAYNEQFF.

This clonotype rates as medium-sized. The rearrangement uses TRBV13 and TRBJ1-1; 8 bases fit TRBD1. The ends lost 5 bases at V and 5 bases at J; junction bases unmatched: 7. The V gene's germline CDR1 is PRHDT and CDR2 FYEKMQ (reference sequence). The CDR3 has 14 residues. This chain's CDR3 is CASSDRGYNTEAFF. The CDR3 nucleotides read TGTGCCAGCAGCGACAGGGGTTATAATACTGAAGCTTTCTTT.

This clonotype was seen ten or more times. V is TRBV20-1 and J is TRBJ1-6, with 7 bases identical to TRBD1. The V gene end was trimmed by 2 bases and the J gene end by 8 bases; junction bases not matched to a gene: 3. The CDR3 length is 13 residues. CDR1 and CDR2 (germline): DFQATT, SNEGSKA (reference sequence). This chain's CDR3 is CSARQDRDSPLHF. The CDR3 nucleotides read TGCAGTGCTAGACAAGACAGGGATTCACCCCTCCACTTT.

This clonotype is deemed medium-sized. The chain employs TRBV28 and TRBJ2-7, with TRBD1 as a possible D gene (6 bases). Trimming took off 5 bases at V and 4 bases at J, with 12 bases between the two ends. CDR1 MDHEN and CDR2 SYDVKM come from the germline V gene. The CDR3 is 13 amino acids. DNA of the CDR3: TGTGCCAGCAGTCCACAGGGTCTGTACGAGCAGTACTTC. Translated, it gives CASSPQGLYEQYF.

This clonotype is medium-sized. The chain links TRBV10-2 to TRBJ2-2; D remains ambiguous. The CDR3 runs 13 residues. Germline assignment: CDR1 WSHSY and CDR2 SAAADI. V lost 4 bases and J lost 9, with 12 bases in between. The CDR3 DNA reads as TGCGCCAGCAGTGTAACTGGCCCGAGGGAGCTGTTTTTT. Protein product: CASSVTGPRELFF.

J is TRBJ1-1 and V is TRBV30; 7 nucleotides agree with TRBD1. The CDR3 length is 13 residues. Losses at the gene ends were 4 bases for V and 4 bases for J; bases not matched to a gene: 6. The germline V gene encodes CDR1 GTSNPN and CDR2 SVGIG (reference sequence). The CDR3 protein is CAWNRGTATEAFF. The CDR3 DNA reads TGTGCCTGGAATAGAGGGACAGCCACTGAAGCTTTCTTT.

This clonotype was counted ten times or more. The rearrangement joins TRBV6-5 to TRBJ2-3, with TRBD1 as a possible D gene (6 bases). The CDR3 has 16 amino acids. Trimming pared 2 bases from V and 2 bases from J, leaving 14 bases between. Germline V lookup: CDR1 MNHEY, CDR2 SVGAGI. Here the CDR3 DNA reads TGTGCCAGCAGTTACCGACGGACAGCAACCACAGATACGCAGTATTTT. Translated, it gives CASSYRRTATTDTQYF.

This clonotype was recorded at least ten times. The gene calls are TRBV7-2 and TRBJ2-7; 8 bases align to TRBD2. In germline, CDR1 is SGHTA, CDR2 FQGNSA. The V gene end was trimmed by 4 bases and the J gene end by 4 bases; junction bases not matched to a gene: 9. The CDR3 contains 15 residues. CDR3 nucleotide sequence: TGTGCCAGCAGCTCCCGGCCGGGAGGGGGATACGAGCAGTACTTC. It yields the protein CASSSRPGGGYEQYF.

This clonotype was picked up many times. This chain joins TRBV7-3 and TRBJ2-2; the D gene is possibly TRBD2 (5 bases). In germline, CDR1 is SGHTA, CDR2 FQGTGA. Trimming left V 5 bases short and J 6 bases short, with 19 bases between. The CDR3 is 16 amino acids. CDR3 sequence reads: CASSKRMDGVPGELFF. CDR3 DNA: TGTGCCAGCAGCAAACGGATGGACGGGGTTCCCGGGGAGCTGTTTTTT.

The table lists this clonotype with many counts. V gene TRBV6-6 combines with J gene TRBJ2-1; 9 positions match TRBD2. This CDR3 region has 17 residues. Germline CDR1 and CDR2: MNHNY and SVGAGI (reference sequence). V was clipped by 5 bases and J by 7 bases; unmatched bases: 15. CDR3 sequence: CASSGPSIKREDNEQFF. In nucleotides, the CDR3 is TGTGCCAGCAGTGGACCTAGTATCAAGCGGGAGGATAATGAGCAGTTCTTC.

This clonotype was seen repeatedly, ten times or more. V usage is TRBV18 and J usage is TRBJ1-1, with D possibly matching TRBD1 (5 bases). The CDR3 contains 15 residues. Looked up from germline, CDR1 is KGHSH and CDR2 is LQKENI. The V gene lost 0 bases and the J gene lost 1 base, with 9 bases spanning the gap. The CDR3 DNA follows: TGTGCCAGCTCACCACCGGGGGGTCGGAACACTGAAGCTTTCTTT. It yields the protein CASSPPGGRNTEAFF.

This clonotype appeared a few times. The V gene is TRBV14, the J gene TRBJ2-2, with TRBD2 as a possible D gene (5 bases). V shed 0 bases and J shed 5 bases, with 16 bases lying between them. This CDR3 is 17 amino acids long. CDR1 SGHDN and CDR2 FVKESK come from the germline V gene. The CDR3 loop reads CASSQDTLLASTGELFF. Written as DNA, the CDR3 is TGTGCCAGCAGCCAAGATACGCTTCTAGCCTCAACCGGGGAGCTGTTTTTT.

This clonotype was recorded at least ten times. This chain connects TRBV10-3 to TRBJ2-1, with TRBD2 matching 9 bases. V shed 6 bases, J shed 1 base, and the junction held 4 bases outside the gene matches. The CDR3 totals 15 residues. CDR1 is ENHRY, CDR2 SYGVKD, per germline. The CDR3 bases are TGTGCCATCAGGGGACTAGCAATGTCCTACAATGAGCAGTTCTTC. Protein: CAIRGLAMSYNEQFF.

To note about this clonotype: This likely comes from a read error, as the CDR3 has no conserved phenylalanine or tryptophan at its end. The chain uses TRBV6-5 and TRBJ2-1; tentative D call: TRBD2 (5 bases). Germline V gene data show CDR1 as MNHEY and CDR2 as SVGAGI. The CDR3 totals 16 residues. Trimming removed 8 bases from V and 2 bases from J, with 19 bases in between. In nucleotides, the CDR3 is TGTGCCAGCCTTCGAGAGAACGGGAACCCCTACAATGAGCAGTTCTCC. Translated: CASLRENGNPYNEQFS.

The chain employs TRBV6-4 and TRBJ1-4; 7 bases map to TRBD1. This CDR3 region has 15 residues. CDR1 is MRHNA, CDR2 SNTAGT, per germline. The junction had 7 bases not matched to a gene; V was cut back by 2 bases and J by 7 bases. Written as DNA, the CDR3 is TGTGCCAGCAGTGACAAACAGGGGTGGGGTGAAAAACTGTTTTTT. It translates to CASSDKQGWGEKLFF.

This clonotype appeared many times. V is TRBV12-3 or TRBV12-4 and J is TRBJ1-5, with 8 bases identical to TRBD1. This CDR3 is built from 16 residues. The ends lost 3 bases at V and 2 bases at J; junction bases unmatched: 6. CDR3 residues: CASSFGAGGGNQPQHF. CDR3 nucleotide sequence: TGTGCCAGCAGTTTCGGGGCAGGGGGCGGCAATCAGCCCCAGCATTTT.

This clonotype was detected only a few times. The chain employs TRBV27 and TRBJ2-2; D gene unclear. CDR1 is MNHEY and CDR2 is SMNVEV in the germline V gene (reference sequence). Trimming took off 0 bases at V and 6 bases at J, with 11 bases between the two ends. The CDR3 runs 15 residues. The CDR3 DNA reads as TGTGCCAGCAGTTTATCAGTCTTGGGTGCCGGGGAGCTGTTTTTT. Translation gives CASSLSVLGAGELFF.

By frequency in the sample, this clonotype is medium-sized. The chain carries TRBV29-1 and TRBJ2-3; D may be TRBD1 (6 bases). The length of the CDR3 is 13 residues. CDR1 is SQVTM, CDR2 ANQGSEA, per germline. V dropped 7 bases and J dropped 6 bases, with 17 bases sitting between them. The CDR3 sequence is CSALQGSVDTQYF. The DNA for the CDR3 is TGCAGCGCCTTACAGGGTTCCGTGGATACGCAGTATTTT.

By share, this clonotype counts as medium-sized. This chain uses TRBV2 with TRBJ2-3; 7 nucleotides align to TRBD2. Trimming at V came to 7 bases and at J to 0 bases, leaving 4 bases not matched to a gene. The CDR3 contains 14 residues. Germline CDR1 reads SNHLY; CDR2 reads FYNNEI. The CDR3 nucleotides are TGTGCCAGCACGGGGGAGGGAAGCACAGATACGCAGTATTTT. It encodes CASTGEGSTDTQYF.

In this sample, this clonotype is medium-sized. The chain combines TRBV29-1 with TRBJ2-1, with TRBD1 matching 9 bases. The V segment lost 0 bases and the J segment 7 bases; nucleotides outside the gene matches: 10. The CDR3 consists of 16 residues. Germline CDR1 SQVTM, CDR2 ANQGSEA. The CDR3 protein is CSVEDYGTGLRNEQFF. CDR3 sequence (DNA): TGCAGCGTTGAAGATTACGGGACAGGGCTTCGGAATGAGCAGTTCTTC.

This clonotype was detected many times. J is TRBJ2-5 and V is TRBV4-3; D may be TRBD1 or TRBD2 (5 bases each). The V end lost 1 base, the J end lost 10 bases, and 16 bases lay between the germline ends. CDR1 LGHNA and CDR2 YSLEER come from the germline V gene. The CDR3 runs to 14 residues. The CDR3 region has the DNA TGCGCCAGCAGCCAAGCCCTGGGACCTGAGGTCCAGTACTTC. Amino acid sequence: CASSQALGPEVQYF.

By frequency in the sample, this clonotype is medium-sized. The CDR3 sequence: CASKDPDTHTVDTQYF. CDR3 coding DNA: TGTGCCAGCAAGGACCCCGACACGCACACAGTTGATACGCAGTATTTT. The chain has TRBV28 and TRBJ2-3; D call uncertain. Germline V gene data show CDR1 as MDHEN and CDR2 as SYDVKM. This CDR3 has 16 residues. V was pared by 7 bases and J by 6 bases, with 23 bases between.

In regard to this clonotype: At one end the junction does not follow the germline gene, possibly because of a read error. J is TRBJ2-1 and V is TRBV20-1; unclear D gene. The CDR3 has 12 residues. Germline CDR1 is DFQATT and CDR2 is SNEGSKA (reference sequence). The DNA for the CDR3 is TGCAGTGCTCGTTCTGGGGTCCCGCTGACGGTCTTC. Its protein product is CSARSGVPLTVF.

This clonotype was counted many times. The genes are TRBV30 and TRBJ2-7; maybe TRBD2 (6 bases). The CDR3 is 15 residues long. The V and J ends lost 0 bases and 3 bases respectively, with 15 bases between them. In germline, CDR1 is GTSNPN, CDR2 SVGIG (reference sequence). Here the CDR3 DNA reads TGTGCCTGGAGTGTACAGTCGGCGCGGGACTACGAGCAGTACTTC. Residues: CAWSVQSARDYEQYF.

V gene TRBV5-1 combines with J gene TRBJ2-7; 14 nucleotides line up with TRBD2. Looked up from germline, CDR1 is SGHRS and CDR2 is YFSETQ. The CDR3 is 17 residues long. After removal of 4 bases from V and 2 bases from J, the junction contained 8 bases not matched to a gene. In nucleotides, the CDR3 is TGCGCCAGCAGCCCCCGGACTAGCGGGAGGTCCGCCTACGAGCAGTACTTC. Its translation is CASSPRTSGRSAYEQYF.